The following is a T cell receptor beta chain sequence with its context. No cell sorting was done before RNA was extracted from the tissue. This specimen belongs to a study of tumor and adjacent non-tumor tissue in lung cancer. Germline CDR1 and CDR2: SGHAT and FQNNGV. This CDR3 comprises 15 residues. Trimming shortened V by 7 bases and J by 7 bases, and 20 bases separated the two germline ends. Three rounds of nested PCR, following a modified ARM-PCR protocol, produced the TCRbeta library. Via MiXCR, TCRdb re-called the multiplex PCR reads, giving one row per CDR3 protein. The sample has about 90,000 distinct CDR3 sequences, around 57% seen once; the top ten hold around 14%.

This TCR derives from a man between 65 and 85 years old with non-small cell lung cancer. The V call is TRBV11-2, the J call TRBJ2-1; D is perhaps TRBD1 (6 bases). Input material: lung tumor tissue. In DNA, the CDR3 is TGTGCCAGCAACCTTCGACAACAGGGATGTAATGAGCAGTTCTTC. Protein product: CASNLRQQGCNEQFF. The whole variable domain, filled in from reference TRBV11-2 and TRBJ2-1, reads EAGVAQSPRYKIIEKRQSVAFWCNPISGHATLYWYQQILGQGPKLLIQFQNNGVVDDSQLPKDRFSAERLKGVDSTLKIQPAKLEDSAVYLCASNLRQQGCNEQFFGPGTRLTVL.